Following are 15 T cell receptor beta chains from one sample sequenced in a study of blood T cell repertoires in COVID-19. Only in-frame clones appear in the TCRdb table, and some are missing; sequencing was by immunoSEQ multiplex PCR. The table includes tens of thousands of clones, 88% detected once. Sequences were obtained from peripheral blood. These receptors were obtained from a woman aged 80 or over with active COVID-19.

The chain is built from TRBV2 and TRBJ1-3; D remains ambiguous. Trimming took off 6 bases at V and 3 bases at J, with 9 bases between the two ends. CDR3 length: 13 amino acids. Germline values: CDR1 SNHLY, CDR2 FYNNEI. Here the CDR3 reads CASRLEIGNTIYF. The CDR3 nucleotides are TGTGCCAGCAGACTAGAAATTGGAAACACCATATATTTT.

The rearrangement links TRBV19 to TRBJ2-3, with D tentatively TRBD1 (5 bases). The CDR3 is 14 residues long. Germline V gene sequence: CDR1 LNHDA, CDR2 SQIVND (reference sequence). Trimming cost V 3 bases and J 0 bases, with 7 bases left between them. Here the CDR3 reads CASSIRQSTDTQYF. In DNA, the CDR3 is TGTGCCAGTAGTATTAGACAGAGCACAGATACGCAGTATTTT.

This clone was picked up a small number of times. The chain couples TRBV4-2 to TRBJ1-5, with D possibly being TRBD1 (6 bases). From germline, CDR1 is LGHNA and CDR2 YNFKEQ. The CDR3 is 14 amino acids. The ends were cut back, 0 bases at V and 6 bases at J, with 9 bases in the middle. CDR3 in DNA: TGTGCCAGCAGCCAAGAGGTCAGGGGTCAGCCCCAGCATTTT. This codes for CASSQEVRGQPQHF.

This chain joins TRBV5-5 and TRBJ2-5, with 8 bases fitting TRBD1. This CDR3 is built from 14 residues. Trimming took 4 bases from V and 5 from J; bases not matched to a gene: 7. Germline V CDR1 and CDR2: SGHKS, YYEKEE (reference sequence). The CDR3 nucleotides are TGTGCCAGCAGCCGACAGGGGATTGGGGAGACCCAGTACTTC. Encoded protein: CASSRQGIGETQYF.

The J gene is TRBJ2-2, the V gene TRBV7-3; TRBD2 aligns across 8 bases. V lost 5 bases and J lost 0; bases outside the gene matches: 5. The V gene's germline CDR1 is SGHTA and CDR2 FQGTGA. This CDR3 is 16 amino acids long. The CDR3: CASSLTSGSNTGELFF. Here the CDR3 DNA reads TGTGCCAGCAGCCTTACTAGCGGTTCGAACACCGGGGAGCTGTTTTTT.

The rearrangement links TRBV7-9 to TRBJ1-6, with 10 bases matching TRBD1. J was trimmed by 10 bases and V by 1 base; bases with no gene match: 4. This CDR3 region has 15 residues. Germline V CDR1 and CDR2: SEHNR, FQNEAQ (reference sequence). The CDR3 spells CASSLGTGGESPLHF. CDR3 nucleotides: TGTGCCAGCAGCTTAGGGACAGGGGGAGAATCACCCCTCCACTTT. The variable domain in full, completed from reference TRBV7-9 and TRBJ1-6, reads DTGVSQNPRHKITKRGQNVTFRCDPISEHNRLYWYRQTLGQGPEFLTYFQNEAQLEKSRLLSDRFSAERPKGSFSTLEIQRTEQGDSAMYLCASSLGTGGESPLHFGNGTRLTVT.

This clone was observed a single time. The rearrangement uses TRBV3-1 (or the pseudogene TRBV3-2) and TRBJ1-3, with a tentative D call TRBD1 (5 bases). Germline V CDR1 and CDR2: LGHDT, YNNKEL (reference sequence). V lost 1 base and J lost 5, with 12 bases in between. The length of the CDR3 is 15 residues. The CDR3 DNA sequence: TGTGCCAGCAGCCAAGGGGCGGGGGAAAGAAACACCATATATTTT. Amino acid sequence: CASSQGAGERNTIYF.

This clone was picked up one time. The DNA for the CDR3 is TGCGCCAGCAGCTCACGATTTTCGGACAGGGTCGGGGAGCAGTACTTC. Translating gives CASSSRFSDRVGEQYF. The rearrangement joins TRBV5-1 to TRBJ2-7, with 8 bases lining up with TRBD1. The CDR3 extends over 16 amino acids. J was trimmed by 7 bases and V by 3 bases; bases with no gene match: 15. Germline CDR1 reads SGHRS; CDR2 reads YFSETQ.

The V and J genes are TRBV28 and TRBJ2-7, with a possible D match to TRBD2 (5 bases). The CDR3 spans 14 residues. Looked up from germline, CDR1 is MDHEN and CDR2 is SYDVKM. V was trimmed by 7 bases and J by 3 bases, leaving 16 bases between them. Here the CDR3 reads CASTPGNPNYEQYF. As DNA, the CDR3 is TGTGCCAGCACCCCCGGGAATCCGAACTACGAGCAGTACTTC.

This CDR3 reads CASSFALLAGNTGELFF. The CDR3, as DNA: TGTGCCAGCAGCTTTGCCCTGCTAGCGGGAAACACCGGGGAGCTGTTTTTT. This sequence joins TRBV7-2 and TRBJ2-2; 9 nucleotides align to TRBD2. Germline V CDR1 and CDR2: SGHTA, FQGNSA. The J segment lost 2 bases and the V segment lost 3 bases, leaving 7 bases of the junction unmatched. The CDR3 sequence is 17 residues long.

V is TRBV15 and J is TRBJ2-7, with D perhaps TRBD2 (5 bases). Per germline, CDR1 LNHNV and CDR2 YYDKDF (reference sequence). V lost 2 bases and J lost 7, with 15 bases in between. This CDR3 spans 14 amino acids. CDR3 protein: CATSRIAPSGEQYF. Written as DNA, the CDR3 is TGTGCCACCAGCAGAATTGCACCTTCGGGGGAGCAGTACTTC. Full variable domain (remainder filled in from reference TRBV15 and TRBJ2-7): DAMVIQNPRYQVTQFGKPVTLSCSQTLNHNVMYWYQQKSSQAPKLLFHYYDKDFNNEADTPDNFQSRRPNTSFCFLDIRSPGLGDTAMYLCATSRIAPSGEQYFGPGTRLTVT.

The chain recombines TRBV19 with TRBJ2-1, with 10 bases lining up with TRBD1. The V segment lost 9 bases and the J segment 1 base; nucleotides outside the gene matches: 6. The CDR3 sequence is 15 residues long. Germline CDR1 reads LNHDA; CDR2 reads SQIVND (reference sequence). The CDR3 loop is CASQDRGFSYNEQFF. CDR3 DNA: TGTGCCAGCCAGGACAGGGGGTTTTCCTACAATGAGCAGTTCTTC.

This chain joins TRBV29-1 and TRBJ1-2, with D possibly being TRBD1 (5 bases). CDR3 length equals 11 residues. With 1 base removed from V and 8 bases from J, the gap between germline ends came to 8 bases. Germline V CDR1 and CDR2: SQVTM, ANQGSEA. CDR3 in DNA: TGCAGCGTTGAAGGGGGGGACGGCTACACCTTC. Translating it yields CSVEGGDGYTF.

The CDR3 region is CAISESSSGGANVLTF. In DNA form, the CDR3 reads TGTGCCATCAGTGAGTCCTCCTCAGGTGGGGCCAACGTCCTGACTTTC. The rearrangement joins TRBV10-3 to TRBJ2-6; D not resolved. The CDR3 is 16 amino acids. Germline V gene lookup returns CDR1 ENHRY and CDR2 SYGVKD. Between the trimmed V and J ends, which lost 0 bases and 3 bases, there was a span of 9 bases.

The rearrangement links TRBV2 to TRBJ2-7; the match to TRBD1 covers 7 bases. Germline V gene sequence: CDR1 SNHLY, CDR2 FYNNEI. Trimming removed 5 bases from V and 5 bases from J; junction bases left unmatched: 12. The CDR3 runs 15 residues. The CDR3 protein is CASSFMTGRYHEQYF. The CDR3 DNA follows: TGTGCCAGCAGTTTTATGACAGGGCGATACCACGAGCAGTACTTC.